The 23 T cell receptor beta chains listed next were all sequenced from one sample in a study of T cells after yellow fever vaccination. TCRdb reanalysed the 5' RACE reads using MiXCR and keeps one entry per CDR3 protein. The profile shows more than 95,000 distinct CDR3 sequences, about 8.4% of them singletons. The sample was CD8+ T cells sorted from PBMCs, taken on the day of the yellow fever booster vaccination. These receptors came from a man aged 18 to 30 who received the YFV17D yellow fever vaccine.

This clonotype came up a few times. This chain links TRBV18 with TRBJ2-7; 10 nucleotides align to TRBD1. The germline gives CDR1 KGHSH, CDR2 LQKENI. The CDR3 has 18 residues. J gave up 2 bases and V 3 bases, and 13 bases lay outside the gene matches. CDR3 nucleotide sequence: TGTGCCAGCTCACCCCCGCCGGCAACGACAGGGGGCCCCTACGAGCAGTACTTC. As protein: CASSPPPATTGGPYEQYF. The whole variable domain, filled in from reference TRBV18 and TRBJ2-7, reads NAGVMQNPRHLVRRRGQEARLRCSPMKGHSHVYWYRQLPEEGLKFMVYLQKENIIDESGMPKERFSAEFPKEGPSILRIQQVVRGDSAAYFCASSPPPATTGGPYEQYFGPGTRLTVT.

The chain employs TRBV13 and TRBJ2-3; weak D call: TRBD2 (5 bases). The CDR3 extends over 14 amino acids. Germline CDR1 is PRHDT and CDR2 is FYEKMQ (reference sequence). Trimming shortened V by 6 bases and J by 0 bases, and 10 bases separated the two germline ends. The CDR3 protein is CASRIRGSTDTQYF. CDR3 coding DNA: TGTGCCAGCAGAATACGGGGTAGCACAGATACGCAGTATTTT.

A few counts support this clonotype. The V gene is TRBV9, the J gene TRBJ2-3; 13 nucleotides agree with TRBD2. There are 17 residues in the CDR3. After removal of 4 bases from V and 0 bases from J, the junction contained 5 bases not matched to a gene. Per the germline V gene, CDR1 is SGDLS and CDR2 is YYNGEE. This CDR3 is CASSPGTSGISTDTQYF. The CDR3 DNA is TGTGCCAGCAGCCCCGGGACTAGCGGGATTAGCACAGATACGCAGTATTTT.

This clonotype has more than one count but fewer than ten. This chain joins TRBV29-1 and TRBJ1-2; a possible D gene is TRBD1 (5 bases). This CDR3 region has 12 residues. Trimming cost V 6 bases and J 4 bases, with 12 bases left between them. Germline V gene lookup returns CDR1 SQVTM and CDR2 ANQGSEA. The CDR3 spells CSVRGDGYGYTF. DNA for the CDR3: TGCAGCGTCCGGGGCGACGGCTATGGCTACACCTTC.

There are a few counts of this clonotype. The chain recombines TRBV14 with TRBJ2-3, with 13 bases aligning to TRBD2. The length of the CDR3 is 20 residues. Germline lookup yields CDR1 SGHDN and CDR2 FVKESK. V lost 1 base and J lost 3; bases outside the gene matches: 13. The CDR3 bases are TGTGCCAGCAGCCAAGGACTAGCGGGGGGTAAAGTCATCGGGACAGATACGCAGTATTTT. Its translation: CASSQGLAGGKVIGTDTQYF. Variable domain in full (rest from reference TRBV14 and TRBJ2-3): EAGVTQFPSHSVIEKGQTVTLRCDPISGHDNLYWYRRVMGKEIKFLLHFVKESKQDESGMPNNRFLAERTGGTYSTLKVQPAELEDSGVYFCASSQGLAGGKVIGTDTQYFGPGTRLTVL.

This clonotype was seen only a few times. This CDR3 reads CASRRDRGGTEAFF. The CDR3 region has the DNA TGTGCCAGCAGAAGGGACAGGGGGGGAACTGAAGCTTTCTTT. The chain employs TRBV27 and TRBJ1-1, with TRBD1 matching 11 bases. Germline V gene sequence: CDR1 MNHEY, CDR2 SMNVEV (reference sequence). This CDR3 spans 14 amino acids. The junction had 5 bases not matched to a gene; V was cut back by 6 bases and J by 5 bases.

The chain links TRBV4-1 to TRBJ1-2; 7 bases agree with TRBD1. The CDR3 spans 15 residues. Trimming at V came to 2 bases and at J to 3 bases, leaving 6 bases not matched to a gene. Germline lookup yields CDR1 MGHRA and CDR2 YSYEKL. The CDR3 region has the DNA TGCGCCAGCAGCCAACTGGACAGGTCTGACTATGGCTACACCTTC. Amino acids: CASSQLDRSDYGYTF.

Ten or more counts support this clonotype. This sequence joins TRBV5-1 and TRBJ1-4; a weak D match, TRBD1 (6 bases). From germline, CDR1 is SGHRS and CDR2 YFSETQ. This CDR3 is built from 14 residues. V lost 2 bases, J lost 12 bases, and 17 bases lay in between. This CDR3 reads CASSFAGTLSELFF. The CDR3 coding sequence is TGCGCCAGCAGCTTTGCCGGGACACTATCCGAACTGTTTTTT.

This clonotype was found a few times. The chain employs TRBV10-3 and TRBJ2-3; 8 positions match TRBD2. This CDR3 region has 16 residues. The germline CDR1 and CDR2 sequences are ENHRY and SYGVKD. The V and J ends lost 4 bases and 0 bases, in that order; junction bases with no gene match: 6. CDR3 nucleotide sequence: TGTGCCATCAGTGCACGGCTAGCGGGTAGCACAGATACGCAGTATTTT. This sequence encodes CAISARLAGSTDTQYF.

This chain joins TRBV5-6 and TRBJ2-3; D could derive from TRBD1 or TRBD2 (6 bases each). Trimming cost V 4 bases and J 1 base, with 19 bases left between them. Germline V gene data show CDR1 as SGHDT and CDR2 as YYEEEE. This CDR3 has 17 residues. The CDR3 region has the DNA TGTGCCAGCAGCCTCGAGGGGGTACGCGGGGGCACAGATACGCAGTATTTT. As protein: CASSLEGVRGGTDTQYF.

This clonotype was counted ten times or more. Written as DNA, the CDR3 is TGCAGCGTTCGACAGAACACTGAAGCTTTCTTT. Translation: CSVRQNTEAFF. The J gene is TRBJ1-1, the V gene TRBV29-1, with D unclear. The length of the CDR3 is 11 residues. V lost 5 bases and J lost 1, with 5 bases in between. The germline gives CDR1 SQVTM, CDR2 ANQGSEA.

A few counts support this clonotype. The chain has TRBV20-1 and TRBJ1-3; D ambiguous. The CDR3 sequence is 14 residues long. Germline CDR1 reads DFQATT; CDR2 reads SNEGSKA (reference sequence). Trimming left V 1 base short and J 2 bases short, with 9 bases between. CDR3 nucleotide sequence: TGCAGTGCTAGAGTTCTAGCAACTGGAAACACCATATATTTT. Translation gives CSARVLATGNTIYF.

There are a few counts of this clonotype. The chain uses TRBV6-2 or TRBV6-3 and TRBJ2-5; 11 bases agree with TRBD2. The CDR3 loop spans 16 amino acids. J was trimmed by 2 bases and V by 5 bases; bases with no gene match: 7. Per the germline V gene, CDR1 is MNHEY and CDR2 is SVGEGT. CDR3 nucleotide sequence: TGTGCCAGCAGTCCAGTACTAGCGGGGGAACAAGAGACCCAGTACTTC. Encoded protein: CASSPVLAGEQETQYF.

This clonotype was detected a few times. The gene calls are TRBV5-1 and TRBJ2-3; D is possibly TRBD1 or TRBD2 (5 bases each). Germline V gene data show CDR1 as SGHRS and CDR2 as YFSETQ. Deletions cut 3 bases from V and 6 bases from J, with 17 bases between. The CDR3 length is 15 residues. As DNA, the CDR3 is TGCGCCAGCAGCTGGGGGTTAGGGTTACCCGATACGCAGTATTTT. Its protein product is CASSWGLGLPDTQYF.

This clonotype was observed at least ten times. The CDR3 coding sequence is TGCGCCAGCAGCCACCGTAGCGGGGGGTTCAATGAGCAGTTCTTC. Translating it yields CASSHRSGGFNEQFF. This sequence joins TRBV4-3 and TRBJ2-1; 10 nucleotides align to TRBD2. V shed 3 bases, J shed 6 bases, and the junction held 5 bases outside the gene matches. Germline V gene lookup returns CDR1 LGHNA and CDR2 YSLEER. The length of the CDR3 is 15 residues.

V gene TRBV10-1 combines with J gene TRBJ2-7; no definite D call. Germline CDR1 is WNHNN and CDR2 is SYGVQD (reference sequence). The V gene lost 3 bases and the J gene lost 3 bases, with 9 bases spanning the gap. The CDR3 is 13 residues long. CDR3 nucleotide sequence: TGCGCCAGCAGTGACCCCCCTATCTACGAGCAGTACGTC. Amino acids: CASSDPPIYEQYV.

V gene TRBV5-5 combines with J gene TRBJ2-7; D perhaps matches TRBD1 (6 bases). From germline, CDR1 is SGHKS and CDR2 YYEKEE (reference sequence). The V end was cut by 1 base, the J end by 2 bases, with 10 bases between. The CDR3 loop spans 14 amino acids. This CDR3 reads CASSLLGDTYEQYV. Here the CDR3 DNA reads TGTGCCAGCAGCTTGTTGGGGGACACCTACGAGCAGTACGTC.

CDR3 bases: TGTGCCAGCAGGGGGACAGCTACCTACGAGCAGTACTTC. Its translation: CASRGTATYEQYF. The rearrangement uses TRBV7-2 and TRBJ2-7, with TRBD1 matching over 7 bases. The CDR3 consists of 13 residues. The junction had 4 bases not matched to a gene; V was cut back by 6 bases and J by 2 bases. Germline V gives CDR1 SGHTA, CDR2 FQGNSA.

This clonotype was observed a few times. The chain carries TRBV4-1 and TRBJ1-4; no reliable D call. This CDR3 comprises 15 residues. Germline CDR1 and CDR2: MGHRA and YSYEKL. Trimming took off 4 bases at V and 7 bases at J, with 16 bases between the two ends. CDR3 region: CASSPDWANGEKLFF. CDR3 coding DNA: TGCGCCAGCAGCCCCGACTGGGCTAACGGTGAAAAACTGTTTTTT.

This clonotype was seen ten or more times. The chain uses TRBV20-1 and TRBJ2-1, with 7 bases aligning to TRBD2. The germline CDR1 and CDR2 sequences are DFQATT and SNEGSKA (reference sequence). The CDR3 extends over 14 amino acids. V was clipped by 1 base and J by 7 bases; unmatched bases: 7. The CDR3 bases are TGCAGTGCTAGAGTCCCGATCGGGGGGAATGAGCAGTTCTTC. Translating it yields CSARVPIGGNEQFF.

This clonotype came up many times. The rearrangement links TRBV7-6 to TRBJ1-6, with 8 nucleotides matching TRBD1. V lost 3 bases and J lost 10; bases outside the gene matches: 8. The CDR3 is made up of 15 amino acids. The germline gives CDR1 SGHVS, CDR2 FNYEAQ. In DNA form, the CDR3 reads TGTGCCAGCAGCTTTCGGACAGGGCTTGGATCACCCCTCCACTTT. Protein: CASSFRTGLGSPLHF.

This clonotype was counted a few times. This chain connects TRBV4-1 to TRBJ1-5, with 9 positions matching TRBD1. This CDR3 contains 18 residues. The germline V gene has CDR1 MGHRA and CDR2 YSYEKL. V lost 0 bases, J lost 4 bases, and 10 bases stayed unmatched. The CDR3 DNA reads TGCGCCAGCAGCCAAGAGAAAGGGGACAGGGTAAGGAATCAGCCCCAGCATTTT. Translated: CASSQEKGDRVRNQPQHF.

This clonotype was seen more than once but under ten times. The J gene is TRBJ2-1, the V gene TRBV7-9, with D possibly being TRBD1 (5 bases). Germline CDR1 is SEHNR and CDR2 is FQNEAQ (reference sequence). V was clipped by 1 base and J by 6 bases, with 13 bases between them. The CDR3 sequence is 15 residues long. CDR3 amino acids: CASSLVQGDLNEQFF. The CDR3 DNA sequence: TGTGCCAGCAGCTTAGTCCAGGGTGACCTCAATGAGCAGTTCTTC.